The rows below give T cell receptor beta chains drawn from one sample of a study of brain T cells in children with intractable seizures. The protocol was immunoSEQ multiplex PCR, while the TCRdb copy is restricted to in-frame clones and leaves out a portion. This table holds around 340,000 clones, roughly 92% found once. The source was peripheral blood, collected less than 6 months after surgery. The receptor source for this set is a boy less than two years old with tuberous sclerosis and intractable seizures. Each CDR3 is given with its conserved first and last residue. D genes are given only for firm matches. Clone size is given for some rows only: seen once, a few or many times, or a class if the clone is expanded.

v_gene	abundance	j_gene	d_gene	CDR3nt	CDR3aa
TRBV27	.	TRBJ1-5	TRBD1	TGTGCCAGCAGTTACAGGGGAAGGCAGCCCCAGCATTTT	CASSYRGRQPQHF
TRBV20-1	.	TRBJ1-1	.	TGCAGTGCTAGAGATGGGCCGCAAGCTTTCTTT	CSARDGPQAFF
TRBV27	.	TRBJ1-1	TRBD1	TGTGCCAGCAGTTTGACCCACAGGGGTGGGCGAGAAGCTTTCTTT	CASSLTHRGGREAFF
TRBV7-6	.	TRBJ1-2	TRBD1	TGTGCCAGCAGCGCGGGACAGACCTATGGCTACACCTTC	CASSAGQTYGYTF
TRBV6-5	.	TRBJ2-7	TRBD2	TGTGCCAGTACCAGACCGGGACTAGCGGCCCACGAGCAGTACTTC	CASTRPGLAAHEQYF
TRBV10-2	.	TRBJ1-1	.	TGCGCCAGCAGACAGGACTTTACTGAAGCTTTCTTT	CASRQDFTEAFF
TRBV4-2	.	TRBJ2-7	.	TGTGCCAGCAGCCAAGATAAGGAGGGCACGGTGCAGTACTTC	CASSQDKEGTVQYF
TRBV12-3/TRBV12-4	.	TRBJ2-7	.	TGTGCCAGCAGTACAACCAGCTCCTACGAGCAGTACTTC	CASSTTSSYEQYF
TRBV7-8	.	TRBJ2-3	.	TGTGCCAGCAGCCTTTACCGGGACTTGACTGGTACAGATACGCAGTATTTT	CASSLYRDLTGTDTQYF
TRBV19	.	TRBJ1-4	.	TGTGCCAGTAGTGGGCGGAGTAATGAAAAACTGTTTTTT	CASSGRSNEKLFF
TRBV7-8	.	TRBJ2-1	.	TGTGCCAGCAGCGCGTTACTGATATACAATGAGCAGTTCTTC	CASSALLIYNEQFF
TRBV7-9	.	TRBJ2-4	.	TGTGCCAGCAGCTGGGAGCTAGCCAAAAACATTCAGTACTTC	CASSWELAKNIQYF
TRBV6-5	.	TRBJ1-6	TRBD1	TGTGCCAGCAGTCCCTGGACAGGAGATAATTCACCCCTCCACTTT	CASSPWTGDNSPLHF
TRBV9	.	TRBJ2-2	.	TGTGCCAGCAGCGTAGGTCGGGGATCAACAACCGGGGAGCTGTTTTTT	CASSVGRGSTTGELFF
TRBV2	few	TRBJ1-1	.	TGTGCCAGCAGTGAGCGGACAGCCAACACTGAAGCTTTCTTT	CASSERTANTEAFF
TRBV6-1	.	TRBJ1-1	.	TGTGCCAGCAGTGATCCCGCCCGGGGAAACACTGAAGCTTTCTTT	CASSDPARGNTEAFF
TRBV5-1	.	TRBJ2-5	TRBD1	TGCGCCAGCAGCGGACAGGGTGGGGAGACCCAGTACTTC	CASSGQGGETQYF
TRBV27	.	TRBJ2-1	TRBD1	TGTGCCAGCAGGGAAGGACAGGTAGACAATGAGCAGTTCTTC	CASREGQVDNEQFF
TRBV6-6	.	TRBJ2-1	.	TGTGCCAGCAGCCGCATTCACGGGGGATCCTACAATGAGCAGTTCTTC	CASSRIHGGSYNEQFF
TRBV5-1	.	TRBJ2-7	TRBD1	TGCGCCAGCAGGCCAAACCGGGACAGCTCCTACGAGCAGTACTTC	CASRPNRDSSYEQYF
TRBV2	.	TRBJ1-1	TRBD1	TGTGCCAGCAGTGTACTCCGGGACAGACCCTACACTGAAGCTTTCTTT	CASSVLRDRPYTEAFF
TRBV7-9	.	TRBJ1-1	.	TGTGCCAGCAGCCTCGGAGGTATTATCTCTGAAGCTTTCTTT	CASSLGGIISEAFF
TRBV15	.	TRBJ1-5	.	TGTGCCACCAGCGGGGACACTGGCAATCAGCCCCAGCATTTT	CATSGDTGNQPQHF
TRBV5-6	once	TRBJ2-7	.	TGTGCCAGCAGCTTCCCATCCAGGGGACCCTACGAGCAGTACTTC	CASSFPSRGPYEQYF
TRBV5-8	.	TRBJ1-2	.	TGTGCCAGCAGCTACCTCGGGGGGCTCGATGGCTACACCTTC	CASSYLGGLDGYTF
TRBV7-8	.	TRBJ1-1	.	TGTGCCAGCAGCGAAAAGGGGGACCCACGTTGGGGCACTGAAGCTTTCTTT	CASSEKGDPRWGTEAFF
TRBV18	.	TRBJ2-5	.	TGTGCCAGCTCACCAGGTCAGGGTGATGCCCAGTACTTC	CASSPGQGDAQYF
TRBV6-1	.	TRBJ2-3	TRBD2	TGTGCCAGCAGTGAAGGGTCGGGAGGGTACACAGATACGCAGTATTTT	CASSEGSGGYTDTQYF
TRBV6-5	.	TRBJ1-5	.	TGTGCCAGCAGTTTAGAGACGCCGGATCAGCCCCAGCATTTT	CASSLETPDQPQHF
TRBV29-1	.	TRBJ2-7	TRBD1	TGCAGCGTTGAAGATTCAACAGGGGACTACGAGCAGTACTTC	CSVEDSTGDYEQYF
TRBV7-9	.	TRBJ1-4	.	TGTGCCAGCAGCTCATCTCGGTGGGATGAAAAACTGTTTTTT	CASSSSRWDEKLFF
TRBV13	.	TRBJ2-7	.	TGTGCCAGCAGCTTAGGGTCTGGGGGCTACGAGCAGTACTTC	CASSLGSGGYEQYF
TRBV6-5	.	TRBJ1-2	.	TGTGCCAGCAGTTACTCGGTACAGATTAACTATGGCTACACCTTC	CASSYSVQINYGYTF
TRBV5-5	.	TRBJ2-7	TRBD2	TGTGCCAGCAGCTGGGGTCCTAGCGGGAGTTGGGACGAGCAGTACTTC	CASSWGPSGSWDEQYF
TRBV14	.	TRBJ2-3	TRBD2	TGTGCCAGCAGCCAAGAAGCGGGGGGCTGGACAGATACGCAGTATTTT	CASSQEAGGWTDTQYF
TRBV3-1/TRBV3-2	.	TRBJ2-5	.	TGTGCCAGCAGCCAAGAGGGACCCCACAGCCAGGAGACCCAGTACTTC	CASSQEGPHSQETQYF
TRBV6-1	.	TRBJ2-3	TRBD2	TGTGCCAGCAGTGAACCTAGCGGGAGGGTCGTTCAGGGCACAGATACGCAGTATTTT	CASSEPSGRVVQGTDTQYF
TRBV13	.	TRBJ2-7	.	TGTGCCAGCAGCGCCCCCCAGGGGTACGAGCAGTACTTC	CASSAPQGYEQYF